Following are 2 T cell receptor beta chains from one sample sequenced in a study of preoperative IRX-2 immunotherapy in early breast cancer. Stated treatment: preoperative locoregional IRX-2 cytokine immunotherapy. Profiled with immunoSEQ multiplex PCR; TCRdb holds only in-frame clones, not every one. The sample consists of about 43,000 clones, roughly 94% of them appearing once. The sequenced sample was tumor tissue, obtained after IRX-2 immunotherapy. The receptors shown here come from a human donor with breast cancer.

The sample holds one count of this clone. The rearrangement joins TRBV4-1 to TRBJ2-1; D uncertain. The CDR3 is 12 residues long. Trimming took 0 bases from V and 9 from J, leaving 6 bases between them. Germline V gene lookup returns CDR1 MGHRA and CDR2 YSYEKL. Here the CDR3 DNA reads TGCGCCAGCAGCCAAGATCAAATTGAGCAGTTCTTC. This translates into CASSQDQIEQFF.

The J gene is TRBJ2-7, the V gene TRBV5-1, with a tentative D call TRBD1 (5 bases). Deletions cut 2 bases from V and 3 bases from J, with 6 bases between. This CDR3 has 12 amino acids. Germline V CDR1 and CDR2: SGHRS, YFSETQ. CDR3 residues: CASSFDSYEQYF. CDR3 DNA sequence: TGCGCCAGCAGCTTTGACAGCTACGAGCAGTACTTC. Full variable domain (remainder filled in from reference TRBV5-1 and TRBJ2-7): KAGVTQTPRYLIKTRGQQVTLSCSPISGHRSVSWYQQTPGQGLQFLFEYFSETQRNKGNFPGRFSGRQFSNSRSEMNVSTLELGDSALYLCASSFDSYEQYFGPGTRLTVT.